This entry features one TCR beta chain sequence. These data originate in a study of blood T cell repertoires in COVID-19. About the research overall: COVID-19 samples collected from the United States, Italy and Spain covered acute and convalescent phases. PBMCs, B-cell-depleted T cells, or T cells were the source of the cDNA or gDNA that made up the material.

Germline values: CDR1 WNHNN, CDR2 SYGVQD (reference sequence). The CDR3 is made up of 14 amino acids. J lost 8 bases, V lost 6 bases, and 12 bases had no gene match. In the authors' methods: By means of reference gene primer amplification, nucleated cell counts were estimated. Only in-frame clones appear in the TCRdb table, and some are missing; sequencing was by immunoSEQ multiplex PCR. That table furnishes V, J and clone size, whereas the DNA furnished D and trimming. This table has 50,000 or so clones, over 80% appearing once. The material sequenced was peripheral blood. The TCR sequence derives from a man in his forties with acute or convalescent COVID-19. The J gene is TRBJ1-2, the V gene TRBV10-1, with TRBD1 identical over 7 bases. The DNA for the CDR3 is TGCGCCAGCAGGGACAGACAGCACAGGGGAGGCTACACCTTC. It yields the protein CASRDRQHRGGYTF.